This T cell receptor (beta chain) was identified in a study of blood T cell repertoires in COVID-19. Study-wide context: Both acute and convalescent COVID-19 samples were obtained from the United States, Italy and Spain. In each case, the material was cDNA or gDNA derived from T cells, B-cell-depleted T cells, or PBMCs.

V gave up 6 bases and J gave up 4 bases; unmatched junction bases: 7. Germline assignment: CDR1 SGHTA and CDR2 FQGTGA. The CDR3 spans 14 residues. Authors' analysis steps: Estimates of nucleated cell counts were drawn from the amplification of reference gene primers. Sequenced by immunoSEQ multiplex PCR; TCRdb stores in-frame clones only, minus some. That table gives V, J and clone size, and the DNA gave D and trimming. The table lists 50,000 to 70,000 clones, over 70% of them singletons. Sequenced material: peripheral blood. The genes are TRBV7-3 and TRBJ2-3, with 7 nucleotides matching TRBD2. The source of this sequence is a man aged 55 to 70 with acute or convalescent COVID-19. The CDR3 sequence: CASSPGGTPDTQYF. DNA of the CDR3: TGTGCCAGCAGTCCGGGGGGAACGCCAGATACGCAGTATTTT.